This T cell receptor beta chain was recovered during a study of OX40 agonist ivuxolimab in advanced cancers. Sequencing used immunoSEQ multiplex PCR; TCRdb keeps in-frame clones, though not all of them. The data show under 100,000 clones, about 90% seen once. Blood draws occurred at baseline, cycle 4 day 1, and cycle 7 day 1. Study results and limitations: What antigens the expanded peripheral T cells recognized was never established.

The CDR3 is 11 amino acids. The V gene's germline CDR1 is ENHRY and CDR2 SYGVKD. Trimming stripped 5 bases from V and 13 bases from J, with 14 bases between. Notes on this clone: Its antigen is not identified.

The V gene is TRBV10-3, the J gene TRBJ1-1, with D unresolved. This specimen consisted of CD4+ or CD8+ T cells sorted from blood, obtained in a trial of the OX40 agonist ivuxolimab. This clonotype was obtained from an adult with an advanced solid tumor such as melanoma, head and neck, liver or kidney cancer. CDR3 bases: TGTGCCATCAGTCAGGTAGATGAACGTTTCTTT. Its protein product is CAISQVDERFF.